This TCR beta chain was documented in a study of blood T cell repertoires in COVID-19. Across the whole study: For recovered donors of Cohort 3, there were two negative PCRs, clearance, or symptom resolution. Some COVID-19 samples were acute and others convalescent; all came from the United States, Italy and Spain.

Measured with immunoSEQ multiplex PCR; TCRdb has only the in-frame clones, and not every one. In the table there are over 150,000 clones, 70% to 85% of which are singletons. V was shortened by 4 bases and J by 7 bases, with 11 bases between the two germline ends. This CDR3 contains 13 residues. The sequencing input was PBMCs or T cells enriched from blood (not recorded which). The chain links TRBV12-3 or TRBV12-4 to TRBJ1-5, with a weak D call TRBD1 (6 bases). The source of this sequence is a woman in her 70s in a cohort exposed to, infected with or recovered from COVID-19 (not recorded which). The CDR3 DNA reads TGTGCCAGCAGTTCTAACAGGGACCAGCCCCAGCATTTT. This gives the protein CASSSNRDQPQHF.